The TCR beta chain under discussion was sequenced for a study of regulatory T cells in long-lasting Graves disease. In the study overall: In persistent Graves' disease, antithyroid drugs had been taken for over 5 years and TSH receptor antibodies stayed positive. Study-wide points: Patients with persistent disease showed a bias toward TRBV28, TRBJ1-2 and TRBJ2-5. Persistent-disease Graves' patients showed less TCR diversity than new cases.

This clonotype was observed many times. Antigen unknown. V was clipped by 0 bases and J by 5 bases; unmatched bases: 11. The CDR3 runs 16 residues. CDR1 and CDR2 (germline): DFQATT, SNEGSKA (reference sequence). Libraries of TCR beta came from iRepertoire HTBI primers plus Arm-PCR of CDR3 regions. TCRdb re-called the multiplex PCR reads through MiXCR, storing one row per CDR3 protein. The table shows 500,000 to 800,000 distinct CDR3 sequences, with 25% to 35% occurring only once. Time point noted: persistent/refractory GD, antithyroid drugs over 5 years with positive TRAb. Construction of the TCR library relied on RNA isolated from PBMCs. Diagnoses of Graves' disease were made by American Thyroid Association guidelines.

The specimen was peripheral blood mononuclear cells (PBMCs), collected when the disease was refractory, from a patient treated with antithyroid drugs. The clonotype comes from a female donor with Graves disease. V is TRBV20-1 and J is TRBJ2-5; 8 bases map to TRBD2. The CDR3 bases are TGCAGTGCTAGAGATGTGGCGGGAGGCTGGCGGGAGACCCAGTACTTC. Translation: CSARDVAGGWRETQYF.